These T cell receptor beta chains were read from a single sample in a study of blood T cell repertoires in COVID-19. TCRdb's table, derived via immunoSEQ multiplex PCR, lists solely in-frame clones and lacks some. This sample has 54,000 or so clones, with roughly 84% found just once. Sequences were obtained from peripheral blood. These receptors originate from a man in his fifties or sixties with active COVID-19. Both conserved end residues are part of each CDR3. Each record gives: CDR3 length, J gene, V gene, D gene, clone size, CDR3 protein, CDR3 DNA. A D gene is named only where the DNA matches it firmly. Size is omitted from some rows. Given values are once, few, many or a class for expanded clones.

>16|TRBJ2-3|TRBV7-3|TRBD2|-
CASSWTSGRGTDTQYF
TGTGCCAGCAGCTGGACTAGCGGGAGGGGGACAGATACGCAGTATTTT
>16|TRBJ2-3|TRBV11-2|-|-
CASSSRTGSGGDTQYF
TGTGCCAGCAGCTCCCGGACAGGGTCGGGGGGAGATACGCAGTATTTT
>12|TRBJ1-5|TRBV28|-|-
CASTLGGQPQHF
TGTGCCAGCACCTTGGGGGGACAGCCCCAGCATTTT
>16|TRBJ2-6|TRBV5-1|-|-
CASSLAGGSGANVLTF
TGCGCCAGCAGCTTGGCCGGGGGTTCCGGGGCCAACGTCCTGACTTTC
>14|TRBJ1-1|TRBV19|-|-
CASSIQGARTEAFF
TGTGCCAGTAGTATTCAGGGCGCCCGCACTGAAGCTTTCTTT
>13|TRBJ1-5|TRBV6-2/TRBV6-3|-|-
CASSYPAAQPQHF
TGTGCCAGCAGTTACCCCGCGGCCCAGCCCCAGCATTTT
>14|TRBJ1-4|TRBV6-5|TRBD1|-
CASRRMTGFEKLFF
TGTGCCAGCAGGAGGATGACAGGGTTTGAAAAACTGTTTTTT
>13|TRBJ1-2|TRBV30|-|once
CAWSSTGTYGYTF
TGTGCCTGGAGTAGTACCGGGACTTATGGCTACACCTTC
>11|TRBJ2-1|TRBV30|-|-
CAWSGYSEQFF
TGTGCCTGGAGTGGATACAGCGAGCAGTTCTTC
>13|TRBJ2-7|TRBV7-2|-|-
CASSSSALYEQYF
TGTGCCAGCAGCAGTAGTGCCCTCTACGAGCAGTACTTC
>14|TRBJ1-5|TRBV4-1|-|-
CASSLVPLNQPQHF
TGCGCCAGCAGCTTAGTACCCTTGAATCAGCCCCAGCATTTT